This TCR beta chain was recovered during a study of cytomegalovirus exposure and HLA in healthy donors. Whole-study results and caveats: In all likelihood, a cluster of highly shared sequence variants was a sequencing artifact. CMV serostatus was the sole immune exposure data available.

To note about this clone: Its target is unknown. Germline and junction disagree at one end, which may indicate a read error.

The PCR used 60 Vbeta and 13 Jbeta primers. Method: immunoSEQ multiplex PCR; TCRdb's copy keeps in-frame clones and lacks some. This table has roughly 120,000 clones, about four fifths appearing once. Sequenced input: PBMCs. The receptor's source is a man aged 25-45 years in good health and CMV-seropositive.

For the CDR3, the DNA is TGTTCCAGCAGCACCAGCCGGACAGGGTCCACAGATACGCAGTATTTT. Protein product: CSSSTSRTGSTDTQYF. J is TRBJ2-3 and V is TRBV7-9, with 8 bases fitting TRBD1. This CDR3 region has 16 residues. Looked up from germline, CDR1 is SEHNR and CDR2 is FQNEAQ (reference sequence).